The clone carrying this T cell receptor (beta chain) is a singleton in its sample. What it binds is not known. The data were taken from a study of vaccination and CD4 T cells after COVID-19. Looking at the study overall: Two of the convalescents were Hispanic, and convalescents were six males and four females.

Regarding the study as a whole: Convalescent patients' vaccine-specific clones were spike mono-reactive in 304 of 307 cases.

The germline CDR1 and CDR2 sequences are SGHTA and FQGNSA. Trimming at V came to 1 base and at J to 9 bases, leaving 16 bases not matched to a gene. This CDR3 contains 18 residues. Treatment defined: roughly 10-day PBMC culture with coronavirus spike peptide pools or control peptides (ViraFEST assay). Cultured CD4+ T cells had their DNA profiled by the Oncomine TCR Beta short-read assay. TCRdb used MiXCR to reprocess the PCR reads, holding one entry per CDR3 protein. This sample yields about 11,000 distinct CDR3 sequences, of which approximately 73% are seen a single time; 6% to 9% belongs to the top ten.

The sequence was obtained from a human donor who had recovered from COVID-19. The source material was CD4+ T cells from blood, cultured in vitro. The chain is built from TRBV7-2 and TRBJ2-1; 9 bases agree with TRBD2. In nucleotides, the CDR3 is TGTGCCAGCAGCTTAGTAGGGGGGGTTGGCGGGAGGGCCAGTGAGCAGTTCTTC. It specifies CASSLVGGVGGRASEQFF.